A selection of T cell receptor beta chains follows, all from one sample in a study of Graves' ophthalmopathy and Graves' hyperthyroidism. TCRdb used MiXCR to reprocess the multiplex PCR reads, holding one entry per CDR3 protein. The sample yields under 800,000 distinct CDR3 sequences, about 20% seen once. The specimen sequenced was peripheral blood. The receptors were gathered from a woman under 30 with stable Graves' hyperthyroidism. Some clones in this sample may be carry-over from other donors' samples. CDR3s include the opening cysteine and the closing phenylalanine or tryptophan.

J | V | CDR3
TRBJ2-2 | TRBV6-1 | CASRLAGGQTGELFF
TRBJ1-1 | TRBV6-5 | CASSFSSQSNTEAFF
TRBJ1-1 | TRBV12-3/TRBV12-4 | CASSVGQGSLAFF
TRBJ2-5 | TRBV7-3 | CASSSYRGETQYF
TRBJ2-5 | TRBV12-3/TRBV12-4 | CASRNTGPPETQYF
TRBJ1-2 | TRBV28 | CASNNGQGGYGYTF
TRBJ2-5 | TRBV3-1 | CASSQGPGAQETQYF
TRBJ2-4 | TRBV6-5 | CASSYSTAKNIQYF
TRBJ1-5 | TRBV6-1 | CASSSWGGNQPQHF
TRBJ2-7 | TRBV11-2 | CASSPIRRGRGNSYEQYF
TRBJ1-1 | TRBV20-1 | CSASEGTGFTEAFF
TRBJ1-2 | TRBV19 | CASSIVGRGYTF
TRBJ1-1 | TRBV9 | CASSATSDTMNTEAFF
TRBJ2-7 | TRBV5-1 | CASSSSRSYEQYF
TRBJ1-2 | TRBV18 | CASSPRPGGSYGYTF
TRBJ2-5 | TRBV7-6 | CASSLAVRVDETQYF
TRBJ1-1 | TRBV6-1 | CASEGKAEAFF
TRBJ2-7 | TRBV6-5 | CASSPRPTGTYEQYF
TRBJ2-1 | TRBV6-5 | CASSYLSSYNEKFF
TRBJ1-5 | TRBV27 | CASSFRGLSNQPQHF
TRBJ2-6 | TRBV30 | CAWNCVRAGANVLTF
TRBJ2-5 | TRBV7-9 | CASSLATGNGEETQYF
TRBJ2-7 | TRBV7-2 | CASSPGPRDYEQYF
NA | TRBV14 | CASSQVRGSNIQYF
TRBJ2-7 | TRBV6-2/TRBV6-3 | CASSILFSYEQYF
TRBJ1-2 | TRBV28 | CASSHQGYTF
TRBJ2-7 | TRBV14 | CASSQELTPFYEQYF
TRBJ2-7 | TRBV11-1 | CASSLAREGSSVRGEQYF
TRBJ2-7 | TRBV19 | CASRSSLGAYEQYF
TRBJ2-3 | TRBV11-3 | CASSLGPVYTDTQYF
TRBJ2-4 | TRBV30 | CAWSVDPWGNIQYF
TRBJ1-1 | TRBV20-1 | CSARDPGSKAEAFF
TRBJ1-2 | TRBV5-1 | CASSLIAQGDYGYTF
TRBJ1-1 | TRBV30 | CAWSVRGATSTEAFF
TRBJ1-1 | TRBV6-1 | CASPRTGAITEAFF
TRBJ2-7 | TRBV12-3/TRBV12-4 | CASSQLAGDYEQYF
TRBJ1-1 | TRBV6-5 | CASSYAEPFKAFF
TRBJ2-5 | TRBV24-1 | CATSDTGRVGQETQYF
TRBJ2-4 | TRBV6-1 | CASSGGPENIQYF
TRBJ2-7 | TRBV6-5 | CASSYQRGFHEQYF
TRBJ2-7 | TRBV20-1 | CSARPLGQGAGEQYF
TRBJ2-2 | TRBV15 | CATSRPKREVDTGELFF
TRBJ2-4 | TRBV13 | CASSLGAGYAKNIQYF
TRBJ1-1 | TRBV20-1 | CSARDRFEAEAFF
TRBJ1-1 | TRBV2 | CASDGGKAFF
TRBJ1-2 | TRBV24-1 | CATSGLSDRDYGYTF
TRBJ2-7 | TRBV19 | CASSSLAGDVEQYF
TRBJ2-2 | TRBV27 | CASSQSDRGVGELFF